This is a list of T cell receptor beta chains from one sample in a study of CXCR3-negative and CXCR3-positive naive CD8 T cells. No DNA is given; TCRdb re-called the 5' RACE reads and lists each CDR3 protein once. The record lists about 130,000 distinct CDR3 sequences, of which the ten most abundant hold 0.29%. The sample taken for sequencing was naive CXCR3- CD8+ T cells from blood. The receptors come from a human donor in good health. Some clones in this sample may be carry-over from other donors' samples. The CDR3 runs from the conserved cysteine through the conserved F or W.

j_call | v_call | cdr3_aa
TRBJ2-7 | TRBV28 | CASSADQESYEQYF
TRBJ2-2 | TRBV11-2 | CASSFGQFDTGELFF
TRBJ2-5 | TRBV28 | CASSSRTGEGYGTQYF
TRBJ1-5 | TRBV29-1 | CSVGSNRANQPQHF
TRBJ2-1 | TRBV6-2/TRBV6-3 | CASSYLRGSYNEQFF
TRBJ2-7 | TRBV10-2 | CASSPAGGLYEQYF
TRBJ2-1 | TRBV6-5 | CASRRQGFNEQFF
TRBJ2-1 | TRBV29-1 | CSVEQELAGVGEQFF
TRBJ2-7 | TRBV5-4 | CASSGGGASVKDF
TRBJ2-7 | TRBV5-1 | CASSLGTSGYEQYF
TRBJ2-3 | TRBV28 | CASSPRTDFSTDTQYF
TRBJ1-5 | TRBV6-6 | CASSYGGQESQPQHF
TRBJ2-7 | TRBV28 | CASSFGDISYEQYF
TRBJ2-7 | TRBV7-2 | CASSERDRSYEQYF
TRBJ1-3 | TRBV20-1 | CSARKSSSGNTIYF
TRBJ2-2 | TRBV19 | CASTVGSGELFF
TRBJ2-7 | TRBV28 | CASRGQGDLYEKYF
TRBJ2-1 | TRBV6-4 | CASSDWTGGEQFF
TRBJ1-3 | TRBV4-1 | CASSRRQGVGNTIYF
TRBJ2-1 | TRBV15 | CATSRALAGGNEQFF
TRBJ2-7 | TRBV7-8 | CASSLESQELYEQYF
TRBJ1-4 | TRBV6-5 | CASSYSGWGEKLFF
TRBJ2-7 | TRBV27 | CASSPVGLFYEQYF
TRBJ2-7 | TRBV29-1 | CSVERIRVSGGLSYEQYF
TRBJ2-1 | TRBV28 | CASSLLAVYNEQFF
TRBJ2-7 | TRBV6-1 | CASSTPHEQYF
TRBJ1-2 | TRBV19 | CASNIYHRDTANYGYTF
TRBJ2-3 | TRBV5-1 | CASSWGPSTGDTQYF
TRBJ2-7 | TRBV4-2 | CASSQEEGRSYEQYF
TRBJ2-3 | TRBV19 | CASSTESTDTQYF
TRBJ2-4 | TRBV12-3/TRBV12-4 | CASSLRDYQYF
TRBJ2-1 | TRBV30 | CAWSGLLGPHNEQFF
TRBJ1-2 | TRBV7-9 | CASSLDRTGIYGYTF
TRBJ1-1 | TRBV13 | CASSLEGHTEAFF
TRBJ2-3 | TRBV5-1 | CASSLASRLAGGGFTDTQYF
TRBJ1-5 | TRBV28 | CASSPGQGALGNQPQHF
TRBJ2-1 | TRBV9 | CASSVGSRDSRVNEQFF
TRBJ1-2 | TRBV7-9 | CASSLARTGGAHGYTF
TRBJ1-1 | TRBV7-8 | CASSAYRGGSTEAFF
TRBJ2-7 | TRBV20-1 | CSARDLELPGPPYEQYF
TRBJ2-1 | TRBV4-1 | CASSQDSSASGVNEQFF
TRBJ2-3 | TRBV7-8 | CASSLLDGDTQYF
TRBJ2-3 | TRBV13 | CASSLKGGGPDTQYF
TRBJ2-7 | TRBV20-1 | CSARELSGTYEQYF
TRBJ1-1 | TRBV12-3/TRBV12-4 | CASTLRGFTEAFF
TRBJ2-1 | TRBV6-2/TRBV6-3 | CASSNGVNEQFF
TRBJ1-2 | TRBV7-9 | CASSLADSYYGYTF
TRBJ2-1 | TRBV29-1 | CSVDVAGGDNEQFF